This is a list of T cell receptor beta chains from one sample in a study of a mutant IDH1 vaccine in newly diagnosed glioma. Assay used: immunoSEQ multiplex PCR; TCRdb lists only in-frame clones, some missing. Here the sample spans about 120,000 clones, 80% being singletons. For these TCRs, the target antigens are not known. The sample in question was PBMCs, obtained from a glioma patient whose treatment included an IDH1 peptide vaccine. Receptors were obtained from a man aged 35-49 years with glioma. Each CDR3 is given without its conserved first and last residue. The order of the fields is V gene, clone size, CDR3 protein. Not all rows give a size; the values are once, few, many and, for expanded clones, a class.

>TRBV28|-
ASSPLGGFAKNIQY
>TRBV15|few
ATSRGSNTEAF
>TRBV10-3|-
AISGAHNEQF
>TRBV6-6|-
ASSYSKGPLH
>TRBV15|once
ATSRAFSTTGTSYEQY
>TRBV2|once
ASSLRGESWYEQY
>TRBV10-2|-
ASAMQTTGELF
>TRBV9|once
ASSVGTFQETQY
>TRBV5-6|-
ASSLADEQF
>TRBV11-1|once
ASSPRVAGDYEQY
>TRBV19|few
ASSISRDEKLF
>TRBV29-1|-
SVTGRDHNEQF
>TRBV19|-
ASSIGGAIQETQY
>TRBV10-3|-
AISEEGVRRTEAF
>TRBV4-3|-
ASSQDRGSGVTDTQY
>TRBV27|-
ASSSPGPGRSDSYT
>TRBV5-5|-
ASSGDIFSYEQY
>TRBV4-1|-
ASSQAFRQSHGDTQY
>TRBV7-2|-
ASSLAGGSRGYT
>TRBV19|once
ASSTSSGSLADTQY
>TRBV5-8|few
APGGFMNTEAF
>TRBV19|few
ASSIAEANTGELF
>TRBV15|-
ATSRGAGQGYNEQF
>TRBV6-5|-
ASSLQGPPANYGYT